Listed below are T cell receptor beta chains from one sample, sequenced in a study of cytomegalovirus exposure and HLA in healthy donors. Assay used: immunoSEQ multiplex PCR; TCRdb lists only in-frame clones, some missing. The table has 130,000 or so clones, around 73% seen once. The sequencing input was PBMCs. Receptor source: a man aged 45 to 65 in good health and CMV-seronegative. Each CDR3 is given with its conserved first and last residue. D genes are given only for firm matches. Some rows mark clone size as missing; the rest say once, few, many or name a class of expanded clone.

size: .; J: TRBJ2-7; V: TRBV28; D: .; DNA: TGTGCCAGCAGAATGAGTTTGGGAGAAAGCTTCTACGAGCAGTACTTC; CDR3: CASRMSLGESFYEQYF
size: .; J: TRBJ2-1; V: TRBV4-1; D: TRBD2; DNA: TGCGCCAGCAGCCAAGGACGCGAACTAGCGGGACGCAATGAGCAGTTCTTC; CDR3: CASSQGRELAGRNEQFF
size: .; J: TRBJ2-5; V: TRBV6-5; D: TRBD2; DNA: TGTGCCAGCGCCGGACTAGCGGGTACTACGAGTCAGTACTTC; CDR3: CASAGLAGTTSQYF
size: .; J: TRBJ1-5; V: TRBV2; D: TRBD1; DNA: TGTGCCAGCAGTCCGGGACAGGGGAGCAATCAGCCCCAGCATTTT; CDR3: CASSPGQGSNQPQHF
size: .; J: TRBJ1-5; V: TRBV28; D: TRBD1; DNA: TGTGCCAGCAGCTCGGCTGGGACAGGGGGCAGTCAGCCCCAGCATTTT; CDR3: CASSSAGTGGSQPQHF
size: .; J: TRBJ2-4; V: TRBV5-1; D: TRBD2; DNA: TGCGCCAGCAGCTTGACTAGCGGGACCCCCGACCTAGCCAAAAACATTCAGTACTTC; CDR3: CASSLTSGTPDLAKNIQYF
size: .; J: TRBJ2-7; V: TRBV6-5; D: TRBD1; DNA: TGTGCCAGCAGTTACGGGACAGGCCCCCACGAGCAGTACTTC; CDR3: CASSYGTGPHEQYF
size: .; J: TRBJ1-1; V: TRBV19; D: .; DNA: TGTGCCAGTAGTATTGCAGGGCGTGCTTTCTTT; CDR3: CASSIAGRAFF
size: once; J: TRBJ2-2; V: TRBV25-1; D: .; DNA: TGTGCCAGCCTTCCCAGGTCGAACACCGGGGAGCTGTTTTTT; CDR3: CASLPRSNTGELFF
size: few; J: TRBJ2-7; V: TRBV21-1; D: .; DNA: TGTGCCAGCAGCAAAAGGGGGGACAGGGGCACTTGGTTTGAGGGCTACGAGCAGTACTTC; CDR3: CASSKRGDRGTWFEGYEQYF
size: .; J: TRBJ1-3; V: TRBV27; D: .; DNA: TGTGCCAGCAGTTTACAGGGGTCTGGAAACACCATATATTTT; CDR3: CASSLQGSGNTIYF
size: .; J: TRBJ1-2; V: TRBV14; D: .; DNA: TGTGCCAGCAGCCCACGGGAACGGCCTCCTGGCTACACCTTC; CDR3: CASSPRERPPGYTF
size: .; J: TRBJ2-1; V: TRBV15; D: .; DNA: TGTGCCACCAGCAGAGAATCGGACAGGGGATTCAGCGGGAGGGCCGTGAATGAGCAGTTCTTC; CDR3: CATSRESDRGFSGRAVNEQFF
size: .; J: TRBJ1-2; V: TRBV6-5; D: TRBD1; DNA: TGTGCCAGCAGTTACGGGGGACAGGGAATATTCTTCTACACCTTC; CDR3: CASSYGGQGIFFYTF
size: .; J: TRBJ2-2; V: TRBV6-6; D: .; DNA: TGTGCCAGCAGTTACTCCTCTGATACGGCCGGGGAGCTGTTTTTT; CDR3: CASSYSSDTAGELFF
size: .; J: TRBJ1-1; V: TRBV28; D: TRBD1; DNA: TGTGCCAGCAGCCTACAACGACAGGGGTCGAACACTGAAGCTTTCTTT; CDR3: CASSLQRQGSNTEAFF
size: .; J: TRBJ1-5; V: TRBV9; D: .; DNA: TGTGCCAGGTGGGGCGGGGGGAATCAGCCCCAGCATTTT; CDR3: CARWGGGNQPQHF
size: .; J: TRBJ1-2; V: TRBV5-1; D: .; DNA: TGCGCCAGCAGCTTGGGACACCCACGGAACTATGGCTACACCTTC; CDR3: CASSLGHPRNYGYTF
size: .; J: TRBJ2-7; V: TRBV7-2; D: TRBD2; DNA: TGTGCCAGCAGCTTAGGACTAGCGGGAGGGTACCGCGAGCAGTACTTC; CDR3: CASSLGLAGGYREQYF
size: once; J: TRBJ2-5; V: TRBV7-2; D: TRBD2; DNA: TGTGCCAGCAGTCGCCAGCGGGAGGTCCAAGAGACCCAGTACTTC; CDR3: CASSRQREVQETQYF
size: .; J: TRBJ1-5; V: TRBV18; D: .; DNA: TGTGCCAGCTCACCCTCCAGCGACGGGGTGCCCCAGCATTTT; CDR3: CASSPSSDGVPQHF
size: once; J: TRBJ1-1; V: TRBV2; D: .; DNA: TGTGCCAGCAGTTCTGACACAAACACTGAAGCTTTCTTT; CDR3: CASSSDTNTEAFF
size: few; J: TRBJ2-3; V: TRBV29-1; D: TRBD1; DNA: TGCAGCGTCATTCCCACCCCCGGGACAGGGGGAGATACGCAGTATTTT; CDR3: CSVIPTPGTGGDTQYF
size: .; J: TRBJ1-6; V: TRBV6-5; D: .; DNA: TGTGCCAGCAGTCCCAGAGGTTCACCCCTCCACTTT; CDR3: CASSPRGSPLHF
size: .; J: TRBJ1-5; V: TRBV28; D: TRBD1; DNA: TGTGCCAGCAGTTTATCTCCGGGACAGGGCCTCGGCGCCAATCAGCCCCAGCATTTT; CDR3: CASSLSPGQGLGANQPQHF
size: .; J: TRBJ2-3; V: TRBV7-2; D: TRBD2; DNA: TGTGCCAGCAGCGATGTTGTTGTTAGCGGGAGGGCAGATACGCAGTATTTT; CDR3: CASSDVVVSGRADTQYF
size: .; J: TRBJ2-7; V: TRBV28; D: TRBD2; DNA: TGTGCCAGCAGCAGGACTAGCGGGATGTACGAGCAGTACTTC; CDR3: CASSRTSGMYEQYF
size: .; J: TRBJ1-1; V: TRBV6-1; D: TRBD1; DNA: TGTGCCAGCAGTGGAGCCGGGACAGGGGAGACTGAAGCTTTCTTT; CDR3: CASSGAGTGETEAFF
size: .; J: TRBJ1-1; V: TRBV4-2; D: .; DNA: TGTGCCAGCAGCCAGGGGGCGAGCACTGAAGCTTTCTTT; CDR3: CASSQGASTEAFF
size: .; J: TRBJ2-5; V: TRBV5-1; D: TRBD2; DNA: TGCGCCAGCAGCCCCGGACTAGCGGGAGGGTTGTCAGAGACCCAGTACTTC; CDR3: CASSPGLAGGLSETQYF
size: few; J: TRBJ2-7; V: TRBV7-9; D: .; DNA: TGTGCCAGCAGCGTTAGCGGATACGAGCAGTACTTC; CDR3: CASSVSGYEQYF
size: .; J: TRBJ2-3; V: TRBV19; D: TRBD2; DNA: TGTGCCAGTAGTATCGGCGGGCTAGCGGGCGCCACAGATACGCAGTATTTT; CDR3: CASSIGGLAGATDTQYF
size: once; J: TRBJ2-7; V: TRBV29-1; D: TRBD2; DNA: TGCAGCGTTGAAGAACCGACTAGCGGGCGCTACGAGCAGTACTTC; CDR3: CSVEEPTSGRYEQYF
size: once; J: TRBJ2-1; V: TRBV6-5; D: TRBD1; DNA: TGTGCCAGCAGTGCCCGGGACAGGGTTAATGAGCAGTTCTTC; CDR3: CASSARDRVNEQFF
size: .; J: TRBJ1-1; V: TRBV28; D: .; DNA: TGTGCCAGCAGTTTAAGTTCAGGGGCGGGCGAGAGGACTGAAGCTTTCTTT; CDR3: CASSLSSGAGERTEAFF
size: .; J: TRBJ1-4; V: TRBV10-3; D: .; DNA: TGTGCCATCAGTGAGTCCGGAGGGGAGGGCGGCGCGGCAAAACTGTTTTTT; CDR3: CAISESGGEGGAAKLFF
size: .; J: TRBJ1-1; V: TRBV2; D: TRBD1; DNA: TGTGCCAGCACCCTCCGGACAGGGGGAACTGAAGCTTTCTTT; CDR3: CASTLRTGGTEAFF
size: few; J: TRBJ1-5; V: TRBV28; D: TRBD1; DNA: TGTGCCAGCAGTTCTTCCCCGGGACAGGGTTGGGGCAATCAGCCCCAGCATTTT; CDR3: CASSSSPGQGWGNQPQHF
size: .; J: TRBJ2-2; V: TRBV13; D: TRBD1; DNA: TGTGCCAGCAGCCATTCCGGACAGGGGAACACCGGGGAGCTGTTTTTT; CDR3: CASSHSGQGNTGELFF
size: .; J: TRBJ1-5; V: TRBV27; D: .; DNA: TGTGCCAGCAGTTTGAGCTCCCCAACGGTACAGCCCCAGCATTTT; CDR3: CASSLSSPTVQPQHF
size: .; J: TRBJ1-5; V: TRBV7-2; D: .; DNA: TGTGCCAGCAGCGCGTATAGCAATCAGCCCCAGCATTTT; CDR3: CASSAYSNQPQHF
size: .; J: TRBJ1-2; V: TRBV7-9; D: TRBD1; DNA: TGTGCCAGCACCGCGACAGGGGTTTCCAGTGGCTACACCTTC; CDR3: CASTATGVSSGYTF
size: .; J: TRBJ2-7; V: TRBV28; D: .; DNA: TGTGCCAGCAGCTACACAGGGACCCGCTACGAGCAGTACTTC; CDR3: CASSYTGTRYEQYF
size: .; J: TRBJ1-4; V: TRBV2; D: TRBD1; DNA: TGTGCCAGCAGGGACAGGGGTATTAGGAATGAAAAACTGTTTTTT; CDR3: CASRDRGIRNEKLFF
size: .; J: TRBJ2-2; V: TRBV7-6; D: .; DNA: TGTGCCAGCAGCCCACTTTCCAAGAACACCGGGGAGCTGTTTTTT; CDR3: CASSPLSKNTGELFF
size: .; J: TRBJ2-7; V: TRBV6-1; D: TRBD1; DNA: TGTGCCAGCAGTGGCCGGACAGGGTCCCTCTACGAGCAGTACTTC; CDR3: CASSGRTGSLYEQYF
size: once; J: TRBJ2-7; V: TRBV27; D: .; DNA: TGTGCCAGCAGTTTCCGGGGTAAGCAGTACTTC; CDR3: CASSFRGKQYF
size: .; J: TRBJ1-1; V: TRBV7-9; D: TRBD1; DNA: TGTGCCAGCAGCTTGGGACAGATCAACACTGAAGCTTTCTTT; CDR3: CASSLGQINTEAFF
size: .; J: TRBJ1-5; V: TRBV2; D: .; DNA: TGTGCCAGCAGTGTCTTTCCGAGTAGCAATCAGCCCCAGCATTTT; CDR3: CASSVFPSSNQPQHF
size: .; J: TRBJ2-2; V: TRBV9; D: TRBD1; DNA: TGTGCCAGCAGCGCCGCTGACAGGGTGACCGGGGAGCTGTTTTTT; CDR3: CASSAADRVTGELFF
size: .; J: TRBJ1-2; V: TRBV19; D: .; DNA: TGTGCCAGTAGACCTACAGATAACTATGGCTACACCTTC; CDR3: CASRPTDNYGYTF
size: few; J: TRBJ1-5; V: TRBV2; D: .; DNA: TGTGCCAGCAGTCGAGGTAGCAATCAGCCCCAGCATTTT; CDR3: CASSRGSNQPQHF
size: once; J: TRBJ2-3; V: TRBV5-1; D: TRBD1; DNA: TGCGCCAGCAGCTCGGGACAGACCACAGATACGCAGTATTTT; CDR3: CASSSGQTTDTQYF
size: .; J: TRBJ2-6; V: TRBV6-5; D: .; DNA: TGTGCCAGCAGTTATATCAGGGCTGGGGCCAACGTCCTGACTTTC; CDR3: CASSYIRAGANVLTF
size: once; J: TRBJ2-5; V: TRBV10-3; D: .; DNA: TGTGCCATCAGTGATACTATCACTAGCCCGATAGGGGAGACCCAGTACTTC; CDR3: CAISDTITSPIGETQYF